Shown below are 14 T cell receptor beta chains from a single sample sequenced in a study of blood T cells in healthy people across ages. Primed by a sample-barcoded 5' primer and a J-beta primer mix, a second PCR proceeded for 7 to 11 cycles. TCRdb re-analysed the 5' RACE reads in MiXCR, keeping a single row per CDR3 protein. The sample records 1.5 million to 2 million distinct CDR3 sequences, 34% being singletons. The sample comprised blood. All receptors derive from a woman in her twenties or thirties in good health.

A word on this clonotype: This may be a read error: a much more frequent sequence differs by one nucleotide. V is TRBV6-1 and J is TRBJ2-5; D is unclear. The germline V gene has CDR1 MNHNS and CDR2 SASEGT. CDR3 length equals 14 residues. CDR3 protein: CAGSERGSQETQYF. As DNA, the CDR3 is TGTGCCGGCAGTGAACGAGGCAGCCAAGAGACCCAGTACTTC.

This rearrangement joins TRBV30 to TRBJ2-2; D unclear. This CDR3 contains 15 residues. CDR1 GTSNPN and CDR2 SVGIG come from the germline V gene (reference sequence). V was cut by 0 bases and J by 6 bases, with 14 bases left in between. CDR3 nucleotide sequence: TGTGCCTGGAGTGTACGAACACTCCGCTCCGGGGAGCTGTTTTTT. Amino acids: CAWSVRTLRSGELFF.

This clonotype was seen at least ten times. J is TRBJ1-4 and V is TRBV20-1; a possible D gene is TRBD1 (5 bases). Germline V gene sequence: CDR1 DFQATT, CDR2 SNEGSKA (reference sequence). The germline V and J ends were trimmed by 0 bases and 7 bases, with 12 bases remaining between them. The CDR3 length is 14 residues. The CDR3 here is CSARDQGGGEKLFF. Written as DNA, the CDR3 is TGCAGTGCTAGAGACCAGGGCGGGGGTGAAAAACTGTTTTTT.

This sequence joins TRBV20-1 and TRBJ2-1; maybe TRBD2 (5 bases). V lost 5 bases, J lost 6 bases, and 11 bases lay in between. Germline V gives CDR1 DFQATT, CDR2 SNEGSKA (reference sequence). This CDR3 has 12 residues. The CDR3 bases are TGCAGTGCTCATTCGGGAACCAATGAGCAGTTCTTC. It yields the protein CSAHSGTNEQFF.

The CDR3 protein is CAISQTDGMNQPQHF. The CDR3 nucleotides are TGTGCCATCAGTCAGACAGACGGTATGAATCAGCCCCAGCATTTT. This chain connects TRBV10-3 to TRBJ1-5; D possibly corresponds to TRBD1 (5 bases). The germline V gene encodes CDR1 ENHRY and CDR2 SYGVKD. V lost 5 bases, J lost 4 bases, and 15 bases lay in between. This CDR3 comprises 15 residues.

V and J are TRBV4-2 and TRBJ2-6; TRBD2 agrees at 7 bases. Germline V lookup: CDR1 LGHNA, CDR2 YNFKEQ. Trimming took 0 bases from V and 0 from J; bases not matched to a gene: 5. The CDR3 is 18 amino acids. The CDR3 spells CASSQDASGPSGANVLTF. The CDR3 DNA reads TGTGCCAGCAGCCAAGACGCTAGCGGACCCTCTGGGGCCAACGTCCTGACTTTC.

This clonotype has a handful of counts. This chain connects TRBV7-3 to TRBJ2-1, with D possibly being TRBD1 (5 bases). CDR3 length: 17 amino acids. The germline V gene encodes CDR1 SGHTA and CDR2 FQGTGA. Trimming took 2 bases from V and 3 from J, leaving 17 bases between them. CDR3 loop: CASSLGAPDSNYNEQFF. The CDR3 nucleotides are TGTGCCAGCAGCTTAGGGGCCCCCGACAGTAACTACAATGAGCAGTTCTTC.

This clonotype occurred a few times. The genes are TRBV7-9 and TRBJ2-7; D unresolved. The V and J ends lost 5 bases and 5 bases respectively, with 13 bases between them. The germline CDR1 and CDR2 sequences are SEHNR and FQNEAQ (reference sequence). CDR3 size: 13 residues. CDR3 nucleotides: TGTGCCAGCAGCACCCAGACCCTCAACGAGCAGTACTTC. Translated: CASSTQTLNEQYF.

This clonotype has only a few counts. DNA for the CDR3: TGTGCCAGCAGTTATATGACTAGCGGGGGGGGGAATGAGCAGTTCTTC. This codes for CASSYMTSGGGNEQFF. This chain uses TRBV27 with TRBJ2-1, with 14 positions matching TRBD2. Trimming took 4 bases from V and 7 from J; bases not matched to a gene: 6. Germline loops: CDR1 MNHEY, CDR2 SMNVEV (reference sequence). The CDR3 totals 16 residues.

The rearrangement joins TRBV25-1 to TRBJ1-2; D ambiguous. Germline V gives CDR1 MGHDK, CDR2 SYGVNS. The CDR3 is 14 amino acids. Trimming shortened V by 8 bases and J by 4 bases, and 17 bases separated the two germline ends. In nucleotides, the CDR3 is TGTGCCAGCTCACCAGGTATAGTGGGCTATGGCTACACCTTC. Protein product: CASSPGIVGYGYTF.

Details on this clonotype: Since a much larger clone is just one base distant, this may be a read error. This chain joins TRBV20-1 and TRBJ2-7, with 9 bases fitting TRBD2. Trimming took 1 base from V and 2 from J; bases not matched to a gene: 0. In germline, CDR1 is DFQATT, CDR2 SNEGSKA (reference sequence). The CDR3 sequence is 13 residues long. CDR3 sequence: CSARVAGAYEQYF. CDR3 DNA sequence: TGCAGTGCTAGAGTAGCGGGGGCCTACGAGCAGTACTTC.

The sample holds a few counts of this clonotype. The V and J genes are TRBV3-1 and TRBJ2-5, with unresolved D. Trimming removed 0 bases at V and 5 bases at J, with 16 bases between. This CDR3 spans 16 amino acids. Looked up from germline, CDR1 is LGHDT and CDR2 is YNNKEL (reference sequence). CDR3 region: CASSQDWALPWETQYF. The CDR3 bases are TGTGCCAGCAGCCAAGATTGGGCTCTCCCGTGGGAGACCCAGTACTTC.

This clonotype has a handful of counts. The rearrangement links TRBV5-1 to TRBJ2-6; D may be TRBD1 (5 bases). Germline-derived CDR1 and CDR2 are SGHRS and YFSETQ. The CDR3 totals 20 residues. V gave up 4 bases and J gave up 1 base, with 24 bases separating them. This CDR3 is CASSPPRVGQSTSGANVLTF. As DNA, the CDR3 is TGCGCCAGCAGCCCCCCCAGGGTAGGTCAATCCACGTCTGGGGCCAACGTCCTGACTTTC.

Points on this clonotype: One end of the junction varies from germline; a read error may be responsible. The gene calls are TRBV12-3 or TRBV12-4 and TRBJ2-1, with a tentative D call TRBD1 (6 bases). The CDR3 extends over 12 amino acids. The CDR3 here is CVSSRTGYEQFF. The CDR3 DNA follows: TGTGTCAGCAGCCGTACAGGGTATGAGCAGTTCTTC.